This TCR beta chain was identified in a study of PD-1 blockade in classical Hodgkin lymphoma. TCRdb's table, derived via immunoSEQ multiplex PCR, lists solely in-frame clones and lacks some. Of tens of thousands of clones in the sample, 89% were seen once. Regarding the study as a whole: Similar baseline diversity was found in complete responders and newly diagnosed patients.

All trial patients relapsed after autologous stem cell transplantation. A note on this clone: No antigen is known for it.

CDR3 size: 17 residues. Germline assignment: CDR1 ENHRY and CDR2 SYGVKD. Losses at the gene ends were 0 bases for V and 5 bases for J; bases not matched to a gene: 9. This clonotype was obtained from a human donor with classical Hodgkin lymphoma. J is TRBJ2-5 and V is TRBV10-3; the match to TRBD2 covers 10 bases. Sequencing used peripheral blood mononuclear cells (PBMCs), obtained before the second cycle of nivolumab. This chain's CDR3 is CAISESMGTSEWETQYF. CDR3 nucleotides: TGTGCCATCAGTGAGTCGATGGGGACTAGCGAGTGGGAGACCCAGTACTTC.